This TCR beta chain was captured in a study of OX40 agonist ivuxolimab in advanced cancers. Study-level background: A male proportion of just over 80% was recorded, with mean age roughly 62 years and range 23 to 79. Participants could have had prior anti-PD-1, anti-PD-L1 or anti-CTLA-4 therapy, and approximately 40% had some.

Blood was sampled at baseline, cycle 4 day 1, and cycle 7 day 1. Profiling relied on immunoSEQ multiplex PCR, and the TCRdb table lists in-frame clones only, not all of them. The sample has about 88,000 clones; 75% to 90% are singletons. A word on this clone: What it binds is not known.

Study-wide findings and caveats: Doses of 0.1 to 3.0 mg/kg were accompanied by clonal expansion of CD4+ and CD8+ blood T cells by week 6.

The sequencing used CD4+ or CD8+ T cells sorted from blood, collected in a trial of the OX40 agonist ivuxolimab. This TCR was recovered from an adult with an advanced solid tumor such as melanoma, head and neck, liver or kidney cancer.

CDR3 bases: TGTGCCAGCACCAAAGGGGTGAAGGCGGAGACCCAGTACTTC. Amino acid sequence: CASTKGVKAETQYF. V is TRBV2 and J is TRBJ2-5; maybe TRBD1 (5 bases). Germline V gene data show CDR1 as SNHLY and CDR2 as FYNNEI. CDR3 length: 14 residues. Trimming left V 7 bases short and J 5 bases short, with 17 bases between.